These 15 T cell receptor beta chains were sequenced from one sample in a study of blood T cell repertoires in COVID-19. Method: immunoSEQ multiplex PCR; TCRdb's copy keeps in-frame clones and lacks some. The table records 250,000 to 400,000 clones, more than 70% of them present only once. Sequencing was performed on peripheral blood. These receptor sequences come from a woman in her 30s with COVID-19, enrolled during active disease.

The rearrangement links TRBV20-1 to TRBJ1-1; tentative D call: TRBD1 (6 bases). Germline assignment: CDR1 DFQATT and CDR2 SNEGSKA (reference sequence). Trimming removed 3 bases at V and 11 bases at J, with 13 bases between. This CDR3 spans 11 amino acids. In DNA, the CDR3 is TGCAGTGCTAGGGTGGGGGCCTTGGCTTTCTTT. It encodes CSARVGALAFF.

This clone appeared a few times. V usage is TRBV19 and J usage is TRBJ1-2; 9 positions match TRBD1. Germline trimming cut 10 bases from V and 4 bases from J; bases unmatched to any gene: 7. The CDR3 totals 13 residues. Germline CDR1 and CDR2: LNHDA and SQIVND (reference sequence). The CDR3 DNA sequence: TGTGCCACCCACAGGGGGCTAGGCTATGGCTACACCTTC. Translating gives CATHRGLGYGYTF.

The chain links TRBV27 to TRBJ1-2, with D possibly TRBD1 on 6 matching bases. The CDR3 has 14 residues. Trimming shortened V by 8 bases and J by 3 bases, and 16 bases separated the two germline ends. Germline loops: CDR1 MNHEY, CDR2 SMNVEV (reference sequence). CDR3 sequence reads: CASRSIGQYYGYTF. CDR3 nucleotides: TGTGCCAGCCGTTCTATCGGACAGTACTATGGCTACACCTTC.

In its sample, this clone was seen a few times. The chain uses TRBV5-1 and TRBJ1-2; TRBD1 matches 8 bases. Germline CDR1 is SGHRS and CDR2 is YFSETQ. The J segment lost 5 bases and the V segment lost 4 bases, leaving 7 bases of the junction unmatched. There are 14 residues in the CDR3. The DNA for the CDR3 is TGCGCCAGCAGCCCAACAGGGGGAGAATATGGCTACACCTTC. Translated, it gives CASSPTGGEYGYTF.

Details on this clone: Distinct nucleotide sequences in the sample also encode this CDR3. This chain uses TRBV3-1 (or the pseudogene TRBV3-2) with TRBJ2-5; D gene uncertain. V lost 0 bases, J lost 3 bases, and 2 bases lay in between. CDR3 length: 12 amino acids. Germline V gene lookup returns CDR1 LGHDT and CDR2 YNNKEL (reference sequence). The CDR3 protein is CASSQDEETQYF. The CDR3 DNA reads TGTGCCAGCAGCCAAGACGAAGAGACCCAGTACTTC.

V is TRBV20-1 and J is TRBJ2-3; the match to TRBD1 covers 10 bases. J gave up 0 bases and V 3 bases, and 3 bases lay outside the gene matches. Germline CDR1 reads DFQATT; CDR2 reads SNEGSKA (reference sequence). The CDR3 totals 15 residues. CDR3 sequence: CSASLDRGSTDTQYF. CDR3 coding DNA: TGCAGTGCTAGTTTGGACAGGGGGAGCACAGATACGCAGTATTTT.

The V and J genes are TRBV6-6 and TRBJ2-1; 9 nucleotides line up with TRBD2. After removal of 6 bases from V and 3 bases from J, the junction contained 6 bases not matched to a gene. Per the germline V gene, CDR1 is MNHNY and CDR2 is SVGAGI (reference sequence). The CDR3 contains 15 residues. The CDR3 reads CASRTTSGVYNEQFF. CDR3 coding DNA: TGTGCCAGCAGGACGACTAGCGGAGTCTACAATGAGCAGTTCTTC.

This chain connects TRBV7-6 to TRBJ2-7, with 10 bases identical to TRBD1. The CDR3 is 15 residues long. The germline CDR1 and CDR2 sequences are SGHVS and FNYEAQ. The junction had 6 bases not matched to a gene; V was cut back by 5 bases and J by 2 bases. The CDR3 DNA reads as TGTGCCAGCAGCCAGAGACAGGGGGCCACCTACGAGCAGTACTTC. Translated, it gives CASSQRQGATYEQYF.

The chain is built from TRBV13 and TRBJ1-1; D possibly corresponds to TRBD1 (6 bases). The CDR3 contains 16 residues. V gave up 6 bases and J gave up 3 bases, with 20 bases separating them. The germline V gene has CDR1 PRHDT and CDR2 FYEKMQ (reference sequence). CDR3: CASRGGPGTTYTEAFF. The CDR3 region has the DNA TGTGCCAGCAGGGGGGGGCCAGGGACGACCTACACTGAAGCTTTCTTT. The variable domain in full, with the rest retrieved from reference TRBV13 and TRBJ1-1, is AAGVIQSPRHLIKEKRETATLKCYPIPRHDTVYWYQQGPGQDPQFLISFYEKMQSDKGSIPDRFSAQQFSDYHSELNMSSLELGDSALYFCASRGGPGTTYTEAFFGQGTRLTVV.

V and J are TRBV4-3 and TRBJ2-5, with 8 bases lining up with TRBD1. Germline V CDR1 and CDR2: LGHNA, YSLEER. V lost 2 bases to trimming and J lost 1 base; unmatched junction nucleotides: 3. The length of the CDR3 is 15 residues. CDR3 coding DNA: TGCGCCAGCAGCCAATACAGGGGGACCCAAGAGACCCAGTACTTC. Amino acid sequence: CASSQYRGTQETQYF.

The V and J genes are TRBV5-6 and TRBJ1-6; 10 bases are shared with TRBD1. Looked up from germline, CDR1 is SGHDT and CDR2 is YYEEEE. The CDR3 spans 14 residues. With V trimmed by 1 base and J by 13 bases, 5 bases remained unmatched. CDR3 nucleotides: TGTGCCAGCAGCTTGAGACAGGGGGCGTTTCCCCTCCACTTT. This encodes CASSLRQGAFPLHF.

This clone was found once. The rearrangement uses TRBV30 and TRBJ1-5; D is perhaps TRBD1 (6 bases). CDR1 and CDR2 from the germline V gene are GTSNPN and SVGIG (reference sequence). The CDR3 extends over 12 amino acids. With 8 bases removed from V and 7 bases from J, the gap between germline ends came to 15 bases. The CDR3: CARNRDGQPQHF. The CDR3 DNA reads TGTGCCAGGAACAGGGACGGACAGCCCCAGCATTTT.

This chain joins TRBV2 and TRBJ2-7; D remains ambiguous. V lost 8 bases and J lost 6, with 17 bases in between. The CDR3 spans 13 residues. Germline V lookup: CDR1 SNHLY, CDR2 FYNNEI. CDR3 coding DNA: TGTGCCAGCCGGAGCTGGGTAGTTGGCGAGCAGTACGTC. Translated: CASRSWVVGEQYV.

The chain carries TRBV6-1 and TRBJ2-1, with a weak D call TRBD1 (5 bases). The CDR3 loop spans 16 amino acids. Trimming pared 4 bases from V and 0 bases from J, leaving 13 bases between. Germline values: CDR1 MNHNS, CDR2 SASEGT. The CDR3 sequence is CASSGKGSSSYNEQFF. The CDR3 nucleotides are TGTGCCAGCAGTGGGAAGGGGTCCAGCTCCTACAATGAGCAGTTCTTC.

V gene TRBV21-1 combines with J gene TRBJ2-1; the table's D call of TRBD1 was not tested on the DNA. TRBV21-1 is shown as a pseudogene. This CDR3 has 17 amino acids. CDR3 nucleotides: TGTGCCAGCAGCAAAGAACTTGCAGGGGGCTCCTACAATGAGCAGTTCTTC. Translated, it gives CASSKELAGGSYNEQFF.